The 7 T cell receptor beta chains in this list originate from one sample, sequenced in a study of T cells in Graves' hyperthyroidism and ophthalmopathy. Authors of the study amplified TCR beta CDR3 regions from RNA transcripts. First-round RT-PCR with HTBI primers amplified the TCR CDR3 region. TCRdb passed the multiplex PCR reads through MiXCR, listing each CDR3 protein once. The data contain 480,000 or so distinct CDR3 sequences, around 15% of them singletons. Sequenced sample: blood. The source is a woman aged 18-29 years with Graves' hyperthyroidism.

The genes are TRBV27 and TRBJ1-1; 9 bases agree with TRBD1. This CDR3 is 16 amino acids long. V gave up 4 bases and J gave up 0 bases; unmatched junction bases: 6. CDR1 and CDR2 from the germline V gene are MNHEY and SMNVEV (reference sequence). CDR3 DNA sequence: TGTGCCAGCAGTTCCGGACAGGGGCTATTGAACACTGAAGCTTTCTTT. Translation: CASSSGQGLLNTEAFF.

The rearrangement joins TRBV7-9 to TRBJ1-2; D possibly corresponds to TRBD1 (5 bases). The length of the CDR3 is 13 residues. V lost 3 bases and J lost 8, with 13 bases in between. Germline V gene sequence: CDR1 SEHNR, CDR2 FQNEAQ (reference sequence). The DNA for the CDR3 is TGTGCCAGCAGCTTCTTTGGGGGTGACGGCTACACCTTC. Residues: CASSFFGGDGYTF. The full variable domain, in which reference TRBV7-9 and TRBJ1-2 provide the parts outside the CDR3, is DTGVSQNPRHKITKRGQNVTFRCDPISEHNRLYWYRQTLGQGPEFLTYFQNEAQLEKSRLLSDRFSAERPKGSFSTLEIQRTEQGDSAMYLCASSFFGGDGYTFGSGTRLTVV.

The chain recombines TRBV20-1 with TRBJ2-5; perhaps TRBD2 as D (6 bases). The CDR3 runs 12 residues. Trimming pared 4 bases from V and 2 bases from J, leaving 8 bases between. Germline V CDR1 and CDR2: DFQATT, SNEGSKA (reference sequence). The CDR3 bases are TGCAGTGCTACCGGGAGACAAGAGACCCAGTACTTC. Translated: CSATGRQETQYF.

V usage is TRBV5-4 and J usage is TRBJ2-2, with D perhaps matching TRBD1 (5 bases). The CDR3 length is 14 residues. The germline V and J ends were trimmed by 4 bases and 6 bases, with 13 bases remaining between them. The germline V gene has CDR1 SGHNT and CDR2 YYREEE (reference sequence). This CDR3 reads CASSITPRAGELFF. The CDR3 nucleotides read TGTGCCAGCAGCATTACCCCCAGGGCCGGGGAGCTGTTTTTT.

V is TRBV5-6 and J is TRBJ1-3; TRBD1 matches at 8 bases. The CDR3 is 15 amino acids. With 3 bases clipped from V and 2 bases from J, the junction kept 4 bases outside the gene matches. Germline V gives CDR1 SGHDT, CDR2 YYEEEE. The CDR3 nucleotides read TGTGCCAGCAGCTCAGCAGGGGGCACTGGAAACACCATATATTTT. It specifies CASSSAGGTGNTIYF.

This clonotype was counted ten times or more. The J gene is TRBJ1-1, the V gene TRBV27; D is uncertain. Trimming took off 3 bases at V and 3 bases at J, with 11 bases between the two ends. Germline CDR1 reads MNHEY; CDR2 reads SMNVEV (reference sequence). CDR3 size: 14 residues. In nucleotides, the CDR3 is TGTGCCAGCAGTTTGGGTCTGACTTACACTGAAGCTTTCTTT. It translates to CASSLGLTYTEAFF.

This clonotype is a singleton in its sample. The J gene is TRBJ2-5, the V gene TRBV5-1, with TRBD1 identical over 7 bases. CDR1 SGHRS and CDR2 YFSETQ come from the germline V gene. CDR3 length: 15 residues. Unmatched junction bases numbered 9, after V lost 7 bases and J lost 0 bases. CDR3 DNA sequence: TGCGCCAGCCACACCGCCGGGACAGACCAAGAGACCCAGTACTTC. Amino acid sequence: CASHTAGTDQETQYF.